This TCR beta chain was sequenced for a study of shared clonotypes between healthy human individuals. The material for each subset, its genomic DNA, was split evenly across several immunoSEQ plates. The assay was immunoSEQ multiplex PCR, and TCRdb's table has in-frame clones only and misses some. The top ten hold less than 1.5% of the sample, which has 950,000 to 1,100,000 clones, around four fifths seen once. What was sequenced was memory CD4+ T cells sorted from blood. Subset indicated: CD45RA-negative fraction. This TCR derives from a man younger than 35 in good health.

The CDR3 nucleotides read TGTGCCAGCAGCTTAGAAGGGGGTGGTGGGGCCAACGTCCTGACTTTC. Translating it yields CASSLEGGGGANVLTF. The chain has TRBV7-2 and TRBJ2-6; D is perhaps TRBD1 (6 bases). The CDR3 is 16 amino acids. CDR1 SGHTA and CDR2 FQGNSA come from the germline V gene. V lost 1 base to trimming and J lost 3 bases, with 10 bases between them.